This T cell receptor (beta chain) was recovered during a study of blood T cell repertoires in COVID-19. Looking at the study overall: Acute and convalescent COVID-19 specimens originated in the United States, Italy and Spain. The cDNA or gDNA used as material had been derived from T cells, B-cell-depleted T cells, or PBMCs.

Only one count was recorded for this clone. Per germline, CDR1 SGHTA and CDR2 FQGNSA. Trimming pared 5 bases from V and 0 bases from J, leaving 17 bases between. CDR3 length equals 16 residues. In the original analysis: Counts of nucleated cells, estimated from reference gene primer amplification, were obtained. The method was immunoSEQ multiplex PCR; TCRdb's version includes in-frame clones alone and lacks a portion of them. For V, J and clone size, that table is used; D and trimming come from the DNA. The sample holds some 240,000 clones, roughly 87% seen once. Sequences were obtained from peripheral blood. The clonotype was recovered from a man aged 55-75 years who had recovered from COVID-19. The gene calls are TRBV7-2 and TRBJ2-7; D may be TRBD2 (6 bases). The CDR3 region has the DNA TGTGCCAGCAGCCCGCCACTAAGCGGGTACTCCTACGAGCAGTACTTC. Translation: CASSPPLSGYSYEQYF.